The 3 T cell receptor beta chains below all came from one sample that was sequenced in a study of read filtering for tumor transcriptome and immune sequencing. This library used about 360 ng RNA and molecular barcoded adaptors spanning alpha/delta and beta/gamma chains. Each CDR3 protein is one row after TCRdb ran MiXCR on the reads. The sample has 50,000 to 65,000 distinct CDR3 sequences, under 20% seen once. What was sequenced was a population of CD138-negative cells sorted from bone marrow. The receptors were sampled from a donor aged 40 or over with multiple myeloma.

The V and J genes are TRBV4-1 and TRBJ1-2; TRBD1 might be the D (5 bases). This CDR3 has 15 amino acids. V was pared by 0 bases and J by 4 bases, with 12 bases between. Germline V gene sequence: CDR1 MGHRA, CDR2 YSYEKL. The CDR3 DNA follows: TGCGCCAGCAGCCAAGAAGGCCCGAGGGGCTATGGCTACACCTTC. Translation gives CASSQEGPRGYGYTF.

There are many counts of this clonotype. This chain connects TRBV7-3 to TRBJ2-2, with 13 bases that match TRBD2. Germline V gene lookup returns CDR1 SGHTA and CDR2 FQGTGA. CDR3 size: 15 residues. V shed 5 bases, J shed 7 bases, and the junction held 4 bases outside the gene matches. CDR3 nucleotide sequence: TGTGCCAGCAGCACGGGACTAGCGGGGAGCGGGGAGCTGTTTTTT. Its translation is CASSTGLAGSGELFF.

This clonotype was counted at least ten times. The chain employs TRBV20-1 and TRBJ2-7; 13 bases map to TRBD2. The J segment lost 7 bases and the V segment lost 5 bases, leaving 5 bases of the junction unmatched. The CDR3 loop spans 13 amino acids. Looked up from germline, CDR1 is DFQATT and CDR2 is SNEGSKA (reference sequence). In DNA form, the CDR3 reads TGCAGTGCTGGAGGACTAGCGGGGGCTGAGCAGTACTTC. Encoded protein: CSAGGLAGAEQYF.